This T cell receptor (beta chain) was documented in a study of blood T cells in healthy people across ages (dated by TCRdb to between 2014 and 2016). Looking at the study overall: In model experiments, template switching captured about one uniquely barcoded TCR beta cDNA molecule for every two T cells. The study measured age-related changes in TCR beta repertoire diversity using deep sequencing normalized with unique cDNA molecular identifiers. Donors were grouped into four age groups: young (average approximately 15 years), middle-aged (39), aged (62) and long-lived (just over 80). For two donors (one aged 18 to 29 and one aged 80 or older), the study analyzed two additional independent replicas of 1 million unique cDNA reads from the same blood draw.

This clonotype was detected once. There is no known antigen for this receptor. No base quality information exists; no much larger clone differs at one position. Donors were a few dozen systemically healthy Caucasian individuals from Russia aged roughly 6 to 90 years. Each donor gave 8 to 10 milliliters of peripheral blood, collected into EDTA-treated Vacutainer tubes. PBMCs were isolated by Ficoll-Paque density-gradient centrifugation, with at least 6 million obtained per sample. Total RNA, at least 5 micrograms per sample, was extracted from PBMCs with Trizol reagent. For every donor, an aliquot of PBMCs went through flow cytometry to measure the percentages of naive CD45RAhigh/CD27high T cells. Library prep was done by 5' RACE. Sequencing was performed on an Illumina HiSeq 2500. A second PCR of roughly 7 to 11 cycles was performed with a sample-barcoded 5' primer and a J-beta primer mix. A unique molecular identifier was introduced onto each TCR beta cDNA molecule by a template-switch 5' adaptor carrying 12 random nucleotides. At least 2.5 million CDR3-containing paired-end reads were obtained from each sample. First-strand cDNA synthesis was performed from all RNA using the Mint cDNA synthesis kit, with priming by a TRBC-specific oligonucleotide. Following uracil-DNA glycosylase treatment, a first 18-cycle PCR with universal primers M1SS and BC2_uni_R was performed on all cDNA. Regarding the original processing steps: Normalization of each sample was performed by random selection of 1 million high-quality reads, each carrying a distinct molecular identifier. Instead of being binned into consensus sequences, reads with shared molecular identifiers were discarded. MiTCR, with a Q25 quality threshold and the strictest error-elimination algorithm, was used for CDR3 identification, clonotype clustering and error correction. Lower-bound total TCR beta diversity was estimated with a nonparametric unseen species model using Euler transformation. TCRdb handled the public reads itself, with Q25 trimming in fastp and clone calling in MiXCR, and kept productive beta chains. Each entry merges the rows of one CDR3 protein and shows their most common DNA and genes. These V and J calls rely on TCRdb rather than the paper's analysis. This sample is represented by approximately 780,000 distinct CDR3 sequences; roughly 26% of them were singletons. The ten most abundant clones make up 3% of the sample.

General study outcomes and caveats: Because the CMV infection status of the donors was unknown, age-related changes in expanded clonotypes may potentially have been confounded. The long-lived group showed more naive CD4+ T cells, fewer expanded clones and increased TCR diversity than the aged group, suggesting age selection. The percentage of naive T cells measured by flow cytometry correlated strongly with observed TCR beta diversity. Bulk unsorted PBMC profiling prevented conclusive comparison of naive and antigen-experienced compartments. Estimates of total diversity based on one million sequenced T cells were considered lower bounds and underestimates. Observed TCR beta diversity per million T cells fell roughly linearly with age, and a significant reduction was already apparent by age around 44.

From the cysteine up to the phenylalanine, the CDR3 has a length of 13 residues. The entry retains the CDR3 DNA only, 39 bases that are in frame from base 1. V is pared back by 3 bases and J by 12 bases, with 15 bases lying between the germline termini. The data were also submitted as part of a second study, on T cells of mothers and their children. The second investigation adds: The donors were nine systemically healthy Caucasian individuals, made up of three mothers and their six children. cDNA synthesis consumed the entire amount of extracted RNA, loaded at about 1.5 ug RNA in each 15 ul reaction. In the second PCR, the M1S primer added sample barcodes and 2-4 random nucleotides. Over 8 million TCR beta CDR3 reads came from each mother, compared with around 3 million reads from each child. Thymic selection shapes the output of TCR recombination in a similar way in related and unrelated pairs, and inherited differences have a minor effect. Normalized repertoire overlap was always found to be slightly, but never significantly, higher in related mother-child pairs than in unrelated mother-child pairs. No persistent microchimeric T cell clones were detected, at a sensitivity of about 100 clones per million clonotypes. Deep NGS was used in the study to compare the TCR beta repertoires of mothers and children and to look for features that separate related mother-child pairs from unrelated individuals. The mean age was around 42 +/- 4 years for the mothers and about 10 +/- 4 years for the children. Libraries were sequenced on Illumina HiSeq 2000 with 100+100 nt paired-end reads after adapter ligation with NEBNext reagents. Mother and child libraries were prepared a month apart and sequenced in separate runs to prevent cross-contamination. Each donor had between about 450,000 and 2,100,000 distinct TCR beta clonotypes identified. Naive TCR beta clonotypes were estimated from low-frequency clonotypes matched to each donor's FACS-determined naive share, without sorting.

The sequence is built from TRBV12-3 or TRBV12-4 and TRBJ2-4, with the D gene tentatively TRBD1 or TRBD2, based on 5 matching bases in each. This sequence was found in a boy between 5 and 17 years old in good health. The material sequenced was blood. This receptor has the CDR3 CASSLGPRQDQYF. The DNA sequence follows: TGTGCCAGCAGTTTGGGACCCCGCCAGGATCAGTACTTC.